The clone carrying this T cell receptor (beta chain) was counted between two and nine times. What it recognizes is unknown. Using a J-beta primer mix together with a sample-barcoded 5' primer, a second PCR was run for roughly 6 to 11 cycles. CDR3-containing paired-end reads numbering at least 2.5 million came from each sample. From the 5' RACE reads, TCRdb called clonotypes with MiXCR, one entry per CDR3 protein. Among about 900,000 distinct CDR3 sequences, about 62% were seen once, and the ten largest hold about 30%. This entry belongs to a study of blood T cells in healthy people across ages. Study-level findings and limits: Lack of knowledge of donor CMV status possibly confounded expanded clonotype changes.

V gave up 5 bases and J gave up 2 bases, with 16 bases separating them. The CDR3 runs to 15 residues. Germline CDR1 and CDR2: LNHNV and YYDKDF (reference sequence). This receptor was taken from a man aged 30-40 years in good health. The sample comprised blood. The V and J genes are TRBV15 and TRBJ2-7; maybe TRBD1 (6 bases). The CDR3 nucleotides are TGTGCCACCAGCCCAATTCCAGGGGCCCCCTACGAGCAGTACTTC. Translating gives CATSPIPGAPYEQYF.